The sequence of this T cell receptor (beta chain) was determined in a study of blood T cell repertoires in COVID-19. The CDR3 runs to 15 residues. Germline V gene sequence: CDR1 MNHEY, CDR2 SVGAGI. The junction had 3 bases not matched to a gene; V was cut back by 6 bases and J by 4 bases. The assay was immunoSEQ multiplex PCR, and TCRdb's table has in-frame clones only and misses some. This sample has hundreds of thousands of clones, with 75% to 90% found just once. V usage is TRBV6-5 and J usage is TRBJ2-2, with 12 bases lining up with TRBD2. The sequenced sample consisted of peripheral blood. This sequence was found in a woman aged 30 to 39 with active or convalescent COVID-19. The CDR3 spells CASREGLAGTGELFF. The CDR3, as DNA: TGTGCCAGCAGAGAGGGACTAGCGGGCACCGGGGAGCTGTTTTTT.